This TCR beta chain was sequenced for a study of early T cells in non-severe SARS-CoV-2 infection. The junction had 1 base not matched to a gene; V was cut back by 6 bases and J by 2 bases. This CDR3 has 13 amino acids. TCRdb reanalysed the 5' RACE reads using MiXCR and keeps one entry per CDR3 protein. The sample lists fewer than 120,000 distinct CDR3 sequences, 10% to 15% occurring once. The chain links TRBV12-3 or TRBV12-4 to TRBJ2-7; TRBD1 matches at 10 bases. The input for sequencing was whole blood, taken at baseline. The sequence came from an adult who was a healthcare worker with PCR-confirmed SARS-CoV-2 infection or an uninfected control (not recorded which). The CDR3 coding sequence is TGTGCCAGCAGGGACAGGGGGGCCTACGAGCAGTACTTC. Translation gives CASRDRGAYEQYF.